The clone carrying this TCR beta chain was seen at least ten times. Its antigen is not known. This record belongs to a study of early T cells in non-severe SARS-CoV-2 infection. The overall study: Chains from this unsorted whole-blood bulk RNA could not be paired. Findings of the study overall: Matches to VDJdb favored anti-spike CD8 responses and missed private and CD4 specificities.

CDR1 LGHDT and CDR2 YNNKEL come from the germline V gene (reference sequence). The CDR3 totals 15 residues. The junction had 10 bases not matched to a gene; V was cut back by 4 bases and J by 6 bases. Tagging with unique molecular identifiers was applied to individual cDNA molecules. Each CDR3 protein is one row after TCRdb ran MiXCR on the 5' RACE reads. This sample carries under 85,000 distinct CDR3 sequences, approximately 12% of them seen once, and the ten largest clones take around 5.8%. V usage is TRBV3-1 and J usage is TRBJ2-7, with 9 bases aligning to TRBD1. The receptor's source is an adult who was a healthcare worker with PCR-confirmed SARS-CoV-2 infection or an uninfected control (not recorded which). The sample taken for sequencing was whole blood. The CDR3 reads CASSLRTGVFREQYF. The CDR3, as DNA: TGTGCCAGCAGCCTCAGGACAGGGGTTTTCCGCGAGCAGTACTTC.